The 11 T cell receptor beta chains below come from one sample, sequenced in a study of a mutant IDH1 vaccine in newly diagnosed glioma. Here immunoSEQ multiplex PCR was the method, and the copy in TCRdb shows in-frame clones only, minus some. The table has approximately 70,000 clones, 75% to 85% seen once. Time point indicated: baseline, week 1 (first vaccination visit). Treatment of the sample: pre-vaccination baseline after standard-of-care therapy. The sequencing here drew on PBMCs, taken from a glioma patient treated with radiotherapy, temozolomide or both. These receptors originate from a man aged 45-60 years with glioma.

The V gene is TRBV19, the J gene TRBJ1-1; the D gene is possibly TRBD1 (5 bases). CDR3 length equals 14 residues. Per germline, CDR1 LNHDA and CDR2 SQIVND (reference sequence). Trimming shortened V by 5 bases and J by 0 bases, and 10 bases separated the two germline ends. The CDR3 DNA is TGTGCCAGTAGTCCGACAGCCATGAACACTGAAGCTTTCTTT. It encodes CASSPTAMNTEAFF. The variable domain in full, completed from reference TRBV19 and TRBJ1-1, reads DGGITQSPKYLFRKEGQNVTLSCEQNLNHDAMYWYRQDPGQGLRLIYYSQIVNDFQKGDIAEGYSVSREKKESFPLTVTSAQKNPTAFYLCASSPTAMNTEAFFGQGTRLTVV.

J is TRBJ1-1 and V is TRBV2; D call uncertain. V lost 6 bases, J lost 3 bases, and 11 bases lay in between. This CDR3 region has 13 residues. The V gene's germline CDR1 is SNHLY and CDR2 FYNNEI. The CDR3 DNA reads TGTGCCAGCAGCCGAGAACAAGACACTGAAGCTTTCTTT. As protein: CASSREQDTEAFF.

The chain couples TRBV5-1 to TRBJ1-4; a weak D match, TRBD1 (5 bases). There are 16 residues in the CDR3. Germline CDR1 and CDR2: SGHRS and YFSETQ. The V gene lost 0 bases and the J gene lost 3 bases, with 12 bases spanning the gap. DNA of the CDR3: TGCGCCAGCAGCTTGGAGGCGGGGGTTGCTAATGAAAAACTGTTTTTT. The encoded protein is CASSLEAGVANEKLFF. Full variable domain (rest looked up from reference TRBV5-1 and TRBJ1-4): KAGVTQTPRYLIKTRGQQVTLSCSPISGHRSVSWYQQTPGQGLQFLFEYFSETQRNKGNFPGRFSGRQFSNSRSEMNVSTLELGDSALYLCASSLEAGVANEKLFFGSGTQLSVL.

The rearrangement uses TRBV29-1 and TRBJ1-2; D not resolved. Trimming took off 7 bases at V and 2 bases at J, with 14 bases between the two ends. This CDR3 region has 13 residues. Per germline, CDR1 SQVTM and CDR2 ANQGSEA. CDR3: CSASSSGNYGYTF. In DNA, the CDR3 is TGCAGCGCCTCATCTAGCGGGAACTATGGCTACACCTTC.

This chain joins TRBV4-2 and TRBJ2-3, with D possibly matching TRBD2 (5 bases). Germline V lookup: CDR1 LGHNA, CDR2 YNFKEQ. V was shortened by 0 bases and J by 2 bases, with 9 bases between the two germline ends. The CDR3 has 15 residues. This CDR3 is CASSQDRRITDTQYF. Written as DNA, the CDR3 is TGTGCCAGCAGCCAAGACAGGAGGATCACAGATACGCAGTATTTT.

Here the CDR3 reads CASSPLRAGETEAFF. The CDR3 nucleotides are TGTGCCAGCTCACCACTGCGAGCCGGGGAGACTGAAGCTTTCTTT. J is TRBJ1-1 and V is TRBV18, with D unclear. This CDR3 has 15 amino acids. V lost 1 base and J 5 bases, leaving 14 bases between the germline ends. Germline V gene data show CDR1 as KGHSH and CDR2 as LQKENI.

The chain joins TRBV7-2 to TRBJ2-7, with 9 nucleotides matching TRBD2. The CDR3 has 17 amino acids. The ends lost 7 bases at V and 4 bases at J; junction bases unmatched: 17. Germline V gene data show CDR1 as SGHTA and CDR2 as FQGNSA. The CDR3 reads CASTPRSGGYTKYEQYF. DNA for the CDR3: TGTGCCAGCACCCCCCGGAGCGGGGGGTACACCAAGTACGAGCAGTACTTC.

This clone came up a few times. This chain joins TRBV29-1 and TRBJ1-1; 7 bases are shared with TRBD1. There are 14 residues in the CDR3. Germline CDR1 and CDR2: SQVTM and ANQGSEA. V trimming: 7 bases; J trimming: 2 bases; junction bases outside the gene matches: 10. The CDR3 DNA follows: TGCAGCGCTGCGGGGGGACAGACAAACACTGAAGCTTTCTTT. Translation: CSAAGGQTNTEAFF.

This chain links TRBV6-5 with TRBJ1-2, with TRBD1 matching over 10 bases. The CDR3 loop spans 15 amino acids. J gave up 2 bases and V 4 bases, and 4 bases lay outside the gene matches. Germline loops: CDR1 MNHEY, CDR2 SVGAGI. CDR3 sequence: CASSLSGQGNYGYTF. CDR3 DNA: TGTGCCAGCAGTTTATCGGGACAGGGGAACTATGGCTACACCTTC.

In regard to this clone: The limits of the CDR3 on the DNA are not certain, so only TCRdb's listed CDR3 is given. The chain is built from TRBV29-1 and TRBJ2-4. Germline V gene lookup returns CDR1 SQVTM and CDR2 ANQGSEA. The CDR3 length equals 8 residues, ends included. CDR3 amino acids: CSVGLGNF.

The CDR3 is CAWRRTGGNEQFF. The CDR3 nucleotides are TGTGCCTGGAGAAGGACGGGGGGCAATGAGCAGTTCTTC. The chain couples TRBV30 to TRBJ2-1; TRBD2 aligns across 7 bases. The CDR3 is 13 residues long. Germline CDR1 and CDR2: GTSNPN and SVGIG (reference sequence). With V trimmed by 3 bases and J by 6 bases, 5 bases remained unmatched.